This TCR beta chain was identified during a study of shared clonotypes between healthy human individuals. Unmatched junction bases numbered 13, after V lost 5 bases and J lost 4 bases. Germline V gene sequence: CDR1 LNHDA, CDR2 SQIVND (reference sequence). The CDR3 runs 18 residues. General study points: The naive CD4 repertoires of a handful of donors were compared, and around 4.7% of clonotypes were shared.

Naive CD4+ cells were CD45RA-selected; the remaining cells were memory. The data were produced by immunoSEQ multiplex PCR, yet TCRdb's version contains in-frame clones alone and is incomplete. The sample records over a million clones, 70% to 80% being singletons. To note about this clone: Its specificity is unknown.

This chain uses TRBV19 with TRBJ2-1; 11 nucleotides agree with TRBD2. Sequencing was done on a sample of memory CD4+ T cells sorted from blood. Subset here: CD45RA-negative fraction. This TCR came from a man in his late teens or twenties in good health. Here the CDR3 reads CASSAEVTSGSGYNEQFF. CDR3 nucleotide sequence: TGTGCCAGTAGTGCTGAGGTAACTAGCGGGAGTGGGTACAATGAGCAGTTCTTC.